This entry features one T cell receptor (beta chain) sequence. V was pared by 0 bases and J by 4 bases, with 21 bases between. This CDR3 has 18 amino acids. CDR1 KGHSH and CDR2 LQKENI come from the germline V gene. Method: immunoSEQ multiplex PCR; TCRdb's copy keeps in-frame clones and lacks some. Of 2 million to 3 million clones in the sample, roughly 92% were seen once. This entry comes from a study of shared clonotypes between healthy human individuals. The source material was naive CD4+ T cells sorted from blood. As to subset: CD45RA+ positively selected. The source of this sequence is a man younger than 30 in good health. The chain has TRBV18 and TRBJ1-1; the D is unclear. In DNA, the CDR3 is TGTGCCAGCTCACCACCAGATTTGGATGCGGTCCCGGGCACTGAAGCTTTCTTT. Protein product: CASSPPDLDAVPGTEAFF.